This record looks at one T cell receptor beta chain sequence and its context. The sample comes from a study of neurological immune-mediated disorders. Germline V gene data show CDR1 as MDHEN and CDR2 as SYDVKM. CDR3 size: 15 residues. The V end lost 5 bases, the J end lost 4 bases, and 18 bases lay between the germline ends. TCRdb reanalysed the 5' RACE reads using MiXCR and keeps one entry per CDR3 protein. This table has about 40,000 distinct CDR3 sequences, roughly 15% appearing once. The chain combines TRBV28 with TRBJ2-7; perhaps D is TRBD1 or TRBD2 (7 bases each). Sequencing was done on a sample of PBMCs. The sequence derives from a woman in her forties or fifties with HTLV-1-associated myelopathy (HAM/TSP). The CDR3 DNA reads TGTGCCAGCAGTCCCCTCGGCAGGGGGGGTTACGAGCAGTACTTC. Amino acids: CASSPLGRGGYEQYF. The whole variable domain, remainder taken from reference TRBV28 and TRBJ2-7, is DVKVTQSSRYLVKRTGEKVFLECVQDMDHENMFWYRQDPGLGLRLIYFSYDVKMKEKGDIPEGYSVSREKKERFSLILESASTNQTSMYLCASSPLGRGGYEQYFGPGTRLTVT.